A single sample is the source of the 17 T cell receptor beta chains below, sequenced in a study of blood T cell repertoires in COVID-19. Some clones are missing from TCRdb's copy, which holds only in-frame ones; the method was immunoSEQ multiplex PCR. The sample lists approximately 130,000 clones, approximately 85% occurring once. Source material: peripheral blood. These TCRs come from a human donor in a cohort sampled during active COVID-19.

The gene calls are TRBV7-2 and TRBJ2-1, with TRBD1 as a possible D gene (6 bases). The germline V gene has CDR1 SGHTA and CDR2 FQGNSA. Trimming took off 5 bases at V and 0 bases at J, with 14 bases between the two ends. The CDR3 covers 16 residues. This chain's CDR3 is CASSVEGVSSYNEQFF. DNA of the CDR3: TGTGCCAGCAGCGTCGAGGGGGTGTCCTCCTACAATGAGCAGTTCTTC.

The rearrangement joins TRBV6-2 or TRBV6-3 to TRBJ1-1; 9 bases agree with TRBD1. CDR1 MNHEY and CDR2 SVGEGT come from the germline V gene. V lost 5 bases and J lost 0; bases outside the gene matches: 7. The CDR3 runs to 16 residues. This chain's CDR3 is CASSAQGAVMNTEAFF. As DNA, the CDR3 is TGTGCCAGCAGTGCACAGGGGGCCGTGATGAACACTGAAGCTTTCTTT.

CDR3 sequence: CASSSSRVLTSGYTF. As DNA, the CDR3 is TGTGCCAGCAGCTCGTCCAGGGTATTGACGAGCGGCTACACCTTC. The V call is TRBV11-2, the J call TRBJ1-2, with D perhaps TRBD1 (5 bases). The CDR3 spans 15 residues. Per germline, CDR1 SGHAT and CDR2 FQNNGV. V dropped 4 bases and J dropped 8 bases, with 20 bases sitting between them. The complete variable domain, with remaining parts taken from reference TRBV11-2 and TRBJ1-2, reads EAGVAQSPRYKIIEKRQSVAFWCNPISGHATLYWYQQILGQGPKLLIQFQNNGVVDDSQLPKDRFSAERLKGVDSTLKIQPAKLEDSAVYLCASSSSRVLTSGYTFGSGTRLTVV.

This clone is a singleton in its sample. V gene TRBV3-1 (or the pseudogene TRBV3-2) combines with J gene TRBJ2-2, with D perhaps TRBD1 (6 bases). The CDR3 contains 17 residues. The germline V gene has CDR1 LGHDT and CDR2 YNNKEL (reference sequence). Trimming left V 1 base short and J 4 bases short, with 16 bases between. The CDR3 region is CASSQARQGRLTGELFF. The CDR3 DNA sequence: TGTGCCAGCAGCCAAGCCCGGCAGGGGCGGCTCACCGGGGAGCTGTTTTTT.

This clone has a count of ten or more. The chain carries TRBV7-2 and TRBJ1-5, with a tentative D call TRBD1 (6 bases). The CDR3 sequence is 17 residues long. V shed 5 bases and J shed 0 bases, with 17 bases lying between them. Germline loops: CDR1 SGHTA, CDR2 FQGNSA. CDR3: CASSPGRTAYSNQPQHF. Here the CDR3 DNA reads TGTGCCAGCAGCCCTGGACGGACAGCTTATAGCAATCAGCCCCAGCATTTT. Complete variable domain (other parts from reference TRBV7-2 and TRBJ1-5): GAGVSQSPSNKVTEKGKDVELRCDPISGHTALYWYRQSLGQGLEFLIYFQGNSAPDKSGLPSDRFSAERTGGSVSTLTIQRTQQEDSAVYLCASSPGRTAYSNQPQHFGDGTRLSIL.

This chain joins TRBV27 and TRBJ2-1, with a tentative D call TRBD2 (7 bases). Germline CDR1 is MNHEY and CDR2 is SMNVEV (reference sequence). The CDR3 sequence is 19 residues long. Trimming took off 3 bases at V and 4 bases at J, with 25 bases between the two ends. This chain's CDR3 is CASSLGGGARLGPYNEQFF. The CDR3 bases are TGTGCCAGCAGTTTGGGTGGGGGGGCGCGGTTGGGTCCATACAATGAGCAGTTCTTC.

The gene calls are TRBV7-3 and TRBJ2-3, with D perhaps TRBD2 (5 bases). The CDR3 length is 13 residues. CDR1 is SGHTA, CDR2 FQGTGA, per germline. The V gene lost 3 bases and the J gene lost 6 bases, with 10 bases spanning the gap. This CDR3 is CASSFGIQDTQYF. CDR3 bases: TGTGCCAGCAGCTTCGGGATTCAGGATACGCAGTATTTT.

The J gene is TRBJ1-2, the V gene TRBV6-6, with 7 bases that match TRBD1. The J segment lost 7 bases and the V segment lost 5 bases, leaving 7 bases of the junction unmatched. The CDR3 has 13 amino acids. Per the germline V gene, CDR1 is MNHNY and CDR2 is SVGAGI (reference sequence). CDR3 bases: TGTGCCAGCAGTAGCCGACAGGGTAGTGGCTACACCTTC. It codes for CASSSRQGSGYTF.

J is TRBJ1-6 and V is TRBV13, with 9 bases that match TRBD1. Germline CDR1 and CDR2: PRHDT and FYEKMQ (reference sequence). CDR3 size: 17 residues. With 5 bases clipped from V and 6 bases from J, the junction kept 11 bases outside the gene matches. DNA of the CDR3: TGTGCCAGCAGCCCACGGGACAGGGACTCACGTAATTCACCCCTCCACTTT. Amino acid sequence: CASSPRDRDSRNSPLHF. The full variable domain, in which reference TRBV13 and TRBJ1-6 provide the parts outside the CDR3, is AAGVIQSPRHLIKEKRETATLKCYPIPRHDTVYWYQQGPGQDPQFLISFYEKMQSDKGSIPDRFSAQQFSDYHSELNMSSLELGDSALYFCASSPRDRDSRNSPLHFGNGTRLTVT.

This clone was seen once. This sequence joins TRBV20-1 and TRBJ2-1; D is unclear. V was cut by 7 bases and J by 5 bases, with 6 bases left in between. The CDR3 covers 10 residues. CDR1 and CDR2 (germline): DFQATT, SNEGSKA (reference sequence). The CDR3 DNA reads TGCAGTGGCACAGACAATGAGCAGTTCTTC. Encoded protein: CSGTDNEQFF.

The CDR3 sequence is CASSEQGAEFEKLFF. CDR3 in DNA: TGTGCCAGCAGTGAACAGGGGGCTGAATTCGAAAAACTGTTTTTT. This sequence joins TRBV2 and TRBJ1-4; the match to TRBD1 covers 8 bases. The ends lost 2 bases at V and 8 bases at J; junction bases unmatched: 7. CDR1 is SNHLY and CDR2 is FYNNEI in the germline V gene. This CDR3 is built from 15 residues.

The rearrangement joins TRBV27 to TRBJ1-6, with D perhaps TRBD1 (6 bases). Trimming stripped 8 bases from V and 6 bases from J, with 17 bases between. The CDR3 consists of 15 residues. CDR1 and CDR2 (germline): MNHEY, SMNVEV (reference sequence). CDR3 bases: TGTGCCAGCCGCAAGGCGGGGGGGCGTAATTCACCCCTCCACTTT. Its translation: CASRKAGGRNSPLHF.

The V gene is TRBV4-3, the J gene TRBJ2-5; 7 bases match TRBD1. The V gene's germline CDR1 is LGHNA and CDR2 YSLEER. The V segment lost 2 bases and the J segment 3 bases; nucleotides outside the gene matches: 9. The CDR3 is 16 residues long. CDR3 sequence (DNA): TGCGCCAGCAGCCAAAACGCCGGGACAGTCAAAGAGACCCAGTACTTC. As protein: CASSQNAGTVKETQYF.

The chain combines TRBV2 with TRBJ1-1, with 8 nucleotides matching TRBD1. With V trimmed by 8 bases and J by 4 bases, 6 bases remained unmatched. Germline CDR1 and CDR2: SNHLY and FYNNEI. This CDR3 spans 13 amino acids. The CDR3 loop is CASFQGAGTEAFF. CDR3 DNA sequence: TGTGCCAGCTTTCAGGGGGCCGGCACTGAAGCTTTCTTT.

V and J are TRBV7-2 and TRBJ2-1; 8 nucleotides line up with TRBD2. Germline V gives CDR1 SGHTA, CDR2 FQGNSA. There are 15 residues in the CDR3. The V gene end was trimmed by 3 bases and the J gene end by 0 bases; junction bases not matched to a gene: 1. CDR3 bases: TGTGCCAGCAGCTTTGCGGGAGGCTCCTACAATGAGCAGTTCTTC. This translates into CASSFAGGSYNEQFF.

The CDR3 DNA follows: TGTGCCAGCCTACGGGGGGCTAGCACAGATACGCAGTATTTT. This encodes CASLRGASTDTQYF. V and J are TRBV6-6 and TRBJ2-3; perhaps TRBD2 as D (7 bases). Per the germline V gene, CDR1 is MNHNY and CDR2 is SVGAGI (reference sequence). This CDR3 is 14 amino acids long. V lost 8 bases and J lost 0, with 12 bases in between.

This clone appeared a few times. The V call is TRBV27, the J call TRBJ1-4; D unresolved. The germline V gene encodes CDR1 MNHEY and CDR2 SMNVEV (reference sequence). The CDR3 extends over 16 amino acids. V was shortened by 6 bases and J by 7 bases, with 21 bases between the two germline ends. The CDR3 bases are TGTGCCAGCAGACGAAACTTCCGGGCCGCGGGTGAAAAACTGTTTTTT. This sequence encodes CASRRNFRAAGEKLFF.